This T cell receptor (beta chain) derives from a study of T cell repertoires in cytomegalovirus infection. This clonotype was picked up many times. With 3 bases clipped from V and 7 bases from J, the junction kept 9 bases outside the gene matches. CDR1 is MGHRA, CDR2 YSYEKL, per germline. The CDR3 contains 16 residues. TCRdb re-derived calls from the reads in MiXCR, one entry per CDR3 protein. The data contain 200,000 to 250,000 distinct CDR3 sequences, over 9% of them singletons. The chain carries TRBV4-1 and TRBJ2-1; 10 bases fit TRBD2. Sequenced input: PBMCs. The receptor was derived from a human donor in good health (CMV status not recorded). Some clones in this sample may be carry-over from other donors' samples. CDR3 bases: TGCGCCAGCAGCCAGGGACTAGCGCTAGGTTTAAATGAGCAGTTCTTC. Amino acids: CASSQGLALGLNEQFF.